A selection of T cell receptor beta chains follows, all from one sample in a study of T-cell reconstitution after alpha-beta-depleted transplantation in children. TCRdb redid the calling of the PCR reads with MiXCR, one entry per CDR3 protein. The table lists hundreds of thousands of distinct CDR3 sequences, 16% of them singletons, with 1.1% in the top ten. The source material was PBMCs from the stem cell graft donor, sampled from the stem cell graft. Every receptor here comes from a human donor who donated a stem cell graft to a child with acute myeloid leukemia. Each CDR3 is given with its conserved first and last residue. D genes are given only for firm matches. Where a row states a size, it is once, few, many or the class of an expanded clone; other rows omit it.

j_gene	d_gene	v_gene	abundance	CDR3nt	CDR3aa
TRBJ2-1	TRBD1	TRBV15	many	TGTGCCACCAGCAGATCTCGACAGGGGAATGAGCAGTTCTTC	CATSRSRQGNEQFF
TRBJ2-7	NA	TRBV24-1	many	TGTGCCACCAGTGATCCACTAGCCTACGAGCAGTACTTC	CATSDPLAYEQYF
TRBJ1-1	TRBD1	TRBV12-3/TRBV12-4	NA	TGTGCCAGCAGCCCCACGGGACAGACTGAACCTTTCTTT	CASSPTGQTEPFF
TRBJ2-3	TRBD2	TRBV11-2	NA	TGTGCCAGCAGCGAATTAGCGGGGGGTCCCCCTAGCACAGATACGCAGTATTTT	CASSELAGGPPSTDTQYF
TRBJ1-6	TRBD1	TRBV20-1	many	TGCAGTGCTACAAAGACAGGGCTTGGGTCACCCCTCCACTTT	CSATKTGLGSPLHF
TRBJ2-3	NA	TRBV20-1	many	TGCAGTGCTAGGGGCTTTCTAGCGAGCAACCAGGGGGATACGCAGTATTTT	CSARGFLASNQGDTQYF
TRBJ1-1	NA	TRBV7-9	NA	TGTGCCAGCAGCTCCCGATGGACCATCATGAACACTGAAGCTTTCTTT	CASSSRWTIMNTEAFF
TRBJ2-4	TRBD1	TRBV12-3/TRBV12-4	many	TGTGCCAGCAGTAATGTAATCCGGGACAGGGAAAACATTCAGTACTTC	CASSNVIRDRENIQYF
TRBJ1-2	NA	TRBV3-1	few	TGTGCCAGCAGCCCTACAGATACCTATGGCTACACCTTC	CASSPTDTYGYTF
TRBJ2-4	NA	TRBV7-3	NA	TGTGCCAGCAGCGAGAGAGGGGGGTCGGCCAAAAACATTCAGTACTTC	CASSERGGSAKNIQYF
TRBJ2-1	TRBD2	TRBV27	NA	TGTGCCAGCAGTTCCACCGGGACTAGGTACAATGAGCAGTTCTTC	CASSSTGTRYNEQFF
TRBJ1-1	NA	TRBV7-9	few	TGTGCCAGCAGCTCACAGGATAAGGGTAGCACTGAAGCTTTCTTT	CASSSQDKGSTEAFF
TRBJ2-3	TRBD2	TRBV20-1	NA	TGCAGTGCTAGATCCCCGGGACTAGCGGGGGGGCAGGGAGATACGCAGTATTTT	CSARSPGLAGGQGDTQYF
TRBJ1-2	TRBD1	TRBV12-3/TRBV12-4	many	TGTGCCAGCAGTTTAGCGGAGGCAGGGGGTGGCTACACCTTC	CASSLAEAGGGYTF
TRBJ1-2	NA	TRBV20-1	many	TGCAGTGCTAGAGATCACGGGGACGGGGGCTACACCTTC	CSARDHGDGGYTF
TRBJ1-4	NA	TRBV12-3/TRBV12-4	NA	TGTGCCAGCAGCCAGGCGCCCGGCGGGGCTAAGAGTGAAAAACTGTTTTTT	CASSQAPGGAKSEKLFF
TRBJ2-3	TRBD2	TRBV20-1	few	TGCAGCGGGGGGGCGGGGGGGAATCCGCAGTATTTT	CSGGAGGNPQYF
TRBJ2-7	TRBD2	TRBV16	few	TGTGCCAGCAGCCACGGGACTACTCCCTCCTACGAGCAGTACTTC	CASSHGTTPSYEQYF
TRBJ2-5	NA	TRBV7-2	NA	TGTGCCAGCAGCTTAGTATCCGGGAACTGGGAGACCCAGTACTTC	CASSLVSGNWETQYF
TRBJ1-1	NA	TRBV4-3	few	TGCGCCAGCAGCCAAGATGCGGCTGTTGGTGAAGCTTTCTTT	CASSQDAAVGEAFF
TRBJ2-3	NA	TRBV20-1	NA	TGCAGTGCTAGGGGGTACAACACAGATACGCAGTATTTT	CSARGYNTDTQYF
TRBJ1-5	NA	TRBV20-1	many	TGCAGTGCCTACTTAACAGGGAGCAATCAGCCCCAGCATTTT	CSAYLTGSNQPQHF
TRBJ2-1	NA	TRBV13	NA	TGTGCCAGCAGCTTCCTGGCCAGGGGAAATGAGCAGTTCTTC	CASSFLARGNEQFF
TRBJ1-5	NA	TRBV15	NA	TGTGCCACCAGCAGAGATGTTAGTCAGCCCCAGCATTTT	CATSRDVSQPQHF
TRBJ2-2	NA	TRBV4-3	many	TGCGCCAGCAGCCGACAAATGGGTCAGGGTGGCGGGGAGCTGTTTTTT	CASSRQMGQGGGELFF
TRBJ1-2	NA	TRBV6-5	few	TGTGCCACCCGGGTTGGTGTCTATGGCTACACCTTC	CATRVGVYGYTF
TRBJ2-7	NA	TRBV12-3/TRBV12-4	NA	TGTGCCAGCAGTCCGGTCTGGGGACACTCCTACGAGCAGTACTTC	CASSPVWGHSYEQYF
TRBJ2-3	TRBD1	TRBV29-1	many	TGCAGCGTCGCCGGGACAGGCGCGGCTTCTAGCACAGATACGCAGTATTTT	CSVAGTGAASSTDTQYF
TRBJ2-5	NA	TRBV29-1	few	TGCAGCGTTGTGGCCGTTACGGGGGAGACCCAGTACTTC	CSVVAVTGETQYF
TRBJ2-1	TRBD2	TRBV20-1	many	TGCAGTGCTAGAACGAGCCGGGGGGGGTACAATGAGCAGTTCTTC	CSARTSRGGYNEQFF
TRBJ2-3	NA	TRBV20-1	few	TGCAGTGCTAGAGATCACAGGGAAAGCACAGATACGCAGTATTTT	CSARDHRESTDTQYF
TRBJ2-2	NA	TRBV21-1	few	TGTGCCAGCAGCAAAGCGAGGGGAGGGACGAACACCGGGGAGCTGTTTTTT	CASSKARGGTNTGELFF
TRBJ2-1	TRBD2	TRBV12-3/TRBV12-4	many	TGTGCCAGCAGTTCCGGGACTAGCGGAGCGAATGAGCAGTTCTTC	CASSSGTSGANEQFF
TRBJ1-1	TRBD1	TRBV20-1	many	TGCAGTGCTAGTGGGCCCGGGACAGTTTTGAACACTGAAGCTTTCTTT	CSASGPGTVLNTEAFF
TRBJ1-2	TRBD1	TRBV20-1	many	TGCAGTGCCAGCGACAGGGAACCCTATGGCTACACCTTC	CSASDREPYGYTF
TRBJ2-7	TRBD1	TRBV24-1	many	TGTGCCACCAGTGAGAAAGGGACAGGGGGCAATTACGAGCAGTACTTC	CATSEKGTGGNYEQYF
TRBJ2-6	TRBD1	TRBV6-2/TRBV6-3	NA	TGTGCCAGCAGTTTACCGGACAGGGTCTCTGGGGCCAACGTCCTGACTTTC	CASSLPDRVSGANVLTF
TRBJ2-7	TRBD2	TRBV20-1	NA	TGCTGTGCTAGTTACAGTAGCGGGGGAAAATACGAGCAGTACTTC	CCASYSSGGKYEQYF
TRBJ1-1	NA	TRBV6-1	many	TGTGCCAGCAAACGGAGGACTGAAGCTTTCTTT	CASKRRTEAFF
TRBJ2-3	TRBD2	TRBV7-2	few	TGTGCCCGGGGGGAGGACAGCACAGATACGCAGTATTTT	CARGEDSTDTQYF
TRBJ2-5	TRBD2	TRBV20-1	many	TGCAGTGCTGCGGAACTAGCGGGCGTTGGAGAGACCCAGTACTTC	CSAAELAGVGETQYF
TRBJ2-6	NA	TRBV27	few	TGTGCCAGCAGTTTAATGGGGGTGGGATCTGGGGCCAACGTCCTGACTTTC	CASSLMGVGSGANVLTF
TRBJ2-2	NA	TRBV11-2	NA	TGTGCCAGCAGCCTGGGGATTTCGAACACCGGGGAGCTGTTTTTT	CASSLGISNTGELFF
TRBJ2-3	TRBD2	TRBV7-6	many	TGTGCCAGCAGCTTCCCAGTCAGCGGGGGCGATACGCAGTATTTT	CASSFPVSGGDTQYF
TRBJ2-3	NA	TRBV12-3/TRBV12-4	few	TGTGCCAGCGGCCTGACAGTGACAGATACGCAGTATTTT	CASGLTVTDTQYF